The 24 T cell receptor beta chains reported below all come from one sample, sequenced in a study of T-cell reconstitution after alpha-beta-depleted transplantation in children. Using unique molecular identifiers, the investigators prepared the TCRbeta library. Each CDR3 protein is one row after TCRdb ran MiXCR on the PCR reads. The repertoire has hundreds of thousands of distinct CDR3 sequences, under 15% of them found once; the top ten carry roughly 0.77%. Sequenced material: PBMCs, taken before TCRalphabeta/CD19-depleted stem cell transplant. The receptors stem from a girl aged 2 to 10 with congenital amegakaryocytic thrombocytopenia, due to receive a stem cell transplant.

The chain is built from TRBV6-1 and TRBJ2-7; TRBD1 aligns across 7 bases. The CDR3 is made up of 15 amino acids. CDR1 MNHNS and CDR2 SASEGT come from the germline V gene. Losses at the gene ends were 5 bases for V and 3 bases for J; bases not matched to a gene: 10. The CDR3 nucleotides are TGTGCCAGCAGTAAACAGGGACAGACGAACTACGAGCAGTACTTC. This gives the protein CASSKQGQTNYEQYF.

This clonotype was counted between two and nine times. V is TRBV20-1 and J is TRBJ1-5; 8 bases are a match to TRBD1. The germline V gene encodes CDR1 DFQATT and CDR2 SNEGSKA (reference sequence). Unmatched junction bases numbered 11, after V lost 7 bases and J lost 3 bases. The length of the CDR3 is 15 residues. CDR3 bases: TGCAGTGGACATCCCGGGACAGGCTTCAATCAGCCCCAGCATTTT. Its protein is CSGHPGTGFNQPQHF.

In its sample, this clonotype was seen many times. The chain carries TRBV5-4 and TRBJ2-1; 12 bases align to TRBD2. Per germline, CDR1 SGHNT and CDR2 YYREEE (reference sequence). CDR3 length equals 16 residues. The V gene end was trimmed by 0 bases and the J gene end by 7 bases; junction bases not matched to a gene: 5. The CDR3 DNA reads TGTGCCAGCAGCTTGGCCCTCCTAGCGGGAGGGAATGAGCAGTTCTTC. Translation: CASSLALLAGGNEQFF.

V usage is TRBV5-8 and J usage is TRBJ1-5; D perhaps matches TRBD1 (5 bases). With 4 bases removed from V and 6 bases from J, the gap between germline ends came to 14 bases. The CDR3 consists of 14 residues. Germline CDR1 reads SGHTS; CDR2 reads YDEGEE. The CDR3 region has the DNA TGTGCCAGCAGCACCGCAGGGTTGGGTCAGCCCCAGCATTTT. Residues: CASSTAGLGQPQHF.

This clonotype was counted many times. This rearrangement joins TRBV5-1 to TRBJ1-5; D remains unclear. CDR3 length: 14 residues. Per the germline V gene, CDR1 is SGHRS and CDR2 is YFSETQ. The ends were cut back, 0 bases at V and 3 bases at J, with 7 bases in the middle. The CDR3 nucleotides are TGCGCCAGCAGCTTGGTCGGGGACAATCAGCCCCAGCATTTT. This gives the protein CASSLVGDNQPQHF.

The genes are TRBV5-1 and TRBJ2-1, with TRBD2 matching over 14 bases. From germline, CDR1 is SGHRS and CDR2 YFSETQ. The V segment lost 2 bases and the J segment 0 bases; nucleotides outside the gene matches: 10. The CDR3 totals 20 residues. The CDR3: CASSFLRLAGGRSSYNEQFF. Here the CDR3 DNA reads TGCGCCAGCAGCTTCCTTCGACTAGCGGGAGGGCGGAGCTCCTACAATGAGCAGTTCTTC.

Comment on this clonotype: This may be a read error: a much more frequent sequence differs by one nucleotide. The chain combines TRBV3-1 with TRBJ2-5; TRBD2 might be the D (6 bases). The CDR3 is 17 residues long. Germline V gene lookup returns CDR1 LGHDT and CDR2 YNNKEL (reference sequence). DNA for the CDR3: TGTGCCAGCTGCCAAGTTAAGAGATTGGCGGGATCGGGTACCCAGTACTTC. Protein: CASCQVKRLAGSGTQYF.

This clonotype was seen a handful of times. The rearrangement joins TRBV7-6 to TRBJ2-1; 8 nucleotides match TRBD2. This CDR3 has 17 residues. CDR1 is SGHVS and CDR2 is FNYEAQ in the germline V gene. Trimming cost V 6 bases and J 0 bases; bases outside gene matches: 10. The CDR3 region is CASRPGLVRGSYNEQFF. CDR3 nucleotide sequence: TGTGCCAGCAGGCCGGGACTAGTGCGAGGCTCCTACAATGAGCAGTTCTTC.

The chain joins TRBV12-5 to TRBJ2-1, with D perhaps matching TRBD2 (6 bases). This CDR3 has 16 amino acids. Looked up from germline, CDR1 is LGHNT and CDR2 is FRNRAP. The ends were cut back, 6 bases at V and 2 bases at J, with 17 bases in the middle. The CDR3 sequence is CASGPGRSGPYNEQFF. The CDR3 DNA follows: TGTGCTAGTGGCCCGGGCCGTAGCGGACCCTACAATGAGCAGTTCTTC.

In its sample, this clonotype was seen a few times. The rearrangement links TRBV5-1 to TRBJ2-7; 9 bases match TRBD1. The CDR3 sequence is 19 residues long. CDR1 and CDR2 from the germline V gene are SGHRS and YFSETQ. V lost 5 bases, J lost 2 bases, and 20 bases stayed unmatched. The CDR3 spells CASRLLPGTGFTKTYEQYF. The CDR3, as DNA: TGCGCCAGCAGGCTCCTCCCCGGGACAGGGTTCACAAAAACCTACGAGCAGTACTTC. The entire variable domain, with the rest obtained from reference TRBV5-1 and TRBJ2-7, is as follows: KAGVTQTPRYLIKTRGQQVTLSCSPISGHRSVSWYQQTPGQGLQFLFEYFSETQRNKGNFPGRFSGRQFSNSRSEMNVSTLELGDSALYLCASRLLPGTGFTKTYEQYFGPGTRLTVT.

The sample holds many counts of this clonotype. The rearrangement uses TRBV12-3 or TRBV12-4 and TRBJ2-7; weak D call: TRBD2 (5 bases). The CDR3 spans 13 residues. Trimming shortened V by 3 bases and J by 5 bases, and 11 bases separated the two germline ends. The CDR3 loop is CASSFPGKDEQYF. In DNA form, the CDR3 reads TGTGCCAGCAGTTTTCCGGGAAAGGACGAGCAGTACTTC.

This clonotype was seen repeatedly, ten times or more. The chain is built from TRBV7-8 and TRBJ2-1; 9 bases are shared with TRBD2. V dropped 1 base and J dropped 8; count of bases not matched to a gene: 12. The CDR3 has 17 amino acids. Germline assignment: CDR1 SGHVS and CDR2 FQNEAQ. Here the CDR3 reads CASSLVFDAGGQYEQFF. The DNA of the CDR3 is TGTGCCAGCAGCTTAGTATTCGATGCGGGAGGGCAGTATGAGCAGTTCTTC.

This clonotype showed up many times. The V and J genes are TRBV29-1 and TRBJ2-7, with 11 bases identical to TRBD2. Germline CDR1 reads SQVTM; CDR2 reads ANQGSEA. CDR3 length: 13 residues. V dropped 5 bases and J dropped 4; count of bases not matched to a gene: 4. The CDR3: CSVSGTSGYEQYF. As DNA, the CDR3 is TGCAGCGTTTCCGGGACTAGCGGTTACGAGCAGTACTTC.

This clonotype was counted ten times or more. The CDR3 reads CSVGYSQGVSEEQYF. The CDR3 bases are TGCAGCGTTGGTTATAGCCAGGGGGTATCAGAGGAGCAGTACTTC. This sequence joins TRBV29-1 and TRBJ2-7; 7 bases align to TRBD1. This CDR3 has 15 amino acids. V lost 4 bases, J lost 7 bases, and 16 bases stayed unmatched. Germline V gene sequence: CDR1 SQVTM, CDR2 ANQGSEA.

This clonotype has at least ten counts. This sequence joins TRBV27 and TRBJ2-7; 8 nucleotides agree with TRBD1. V trimming: 6 bases; J trimming: 2 bases; junction bases outside the gene matches: 6. CDR1 MNHEY and CDR2 SMNVEV come from the germline V gene (reference sequence). The length of the CDR3 is 14 residues. CDR3 sequence (DNA): TGTGCCAGCAGGCCACAGGGGGAAGCCTACGAGCAGTACTTC. The encoded protein is CASRPQGEAYEQYF.

This clonotype was counted at least ten times. This sequence joins TRBV7-2 and TRBJ2-1; D not certain. Looked up from germline, CDR1 is SGHTA and CDR2 is FQGNSA. The CDR3 length is 13 residues. The V end was cut by 0 bases, the J end by 4 bases, with 4 bases between. DNA of the CDR3: TGTGCCAGCAGCTTAGCGCGGTACAATGAGCAGTTCTTC. Residues: CASSLARYNEQFF. Looking up the rest from reference TRBV7-2 and TRBJ2-1 gives the full variable domain: GAGVSQSPSNKVTEKGKDVELRCDPISGHTALYWYRQSLGQGLEFLIYFQGNSAPDKSGLPSDRFSAERTGGSVSTLTIQRTQQEDSAVYLCASSLARYNEQFFGPGTRLTVL.

This clonotype occurred many times. The J gene is TRBJ1-1, the V gene TRBV29-1; D not certain. The V and J ends lost 1 base and 0 bases respectively, with 6 bases between them. The CDR3 covers 13 residues. Germline V gene sequence: CDR1 SQVTM, CDR2 ANQGSEA. The CDR3, as DNA: TGCAGCGTTGAAGCCGGATTGAACACTGAAGCTTTCTTT. This encodes CSVEAGLNTEAFF.

V usage is TRBV7-2 and J usage is TRBJ2-1; the D gene is possibly TRBD1 (5 bases). V was trimmed by 7 bases and J by 7 bases, leaving 11 bases between them. Germline V lookup: CDR1 SGHTA, CDR2 FQGNSA. The CDR3 has 12 amino acids. The CDR3 bases are TGTGCCAGCACCAATCAGGGAAATGAGCAGTTCTTC. Amino acid sequence: CASTNQGNEQFF. Combining the CDR3 with reference TRBV7-2 and TRBJ2-1 gives the whole variable domain GAGVSQSPSNKVTEKGKDVELRCDPISGHTALYWYRQSLGQGLEFLIYFQGNSAPDKSGLPSDRFSAERTGGSVSTLTIQRTQQEDSAVYLCASTNQGNEQFFGPGTRLTVL.

This clonotype has at least ten counts. V usage is TRBV5-1 and J usage is TRBJ1-4; no firm D call. CDR3 length: 13 residues. Germline CDR1 SGHRS, CDR2 YFSETQ. V shed 0 bases and J shed 12 bases, with 12 bases lying between them. The CDR3 region has the DNA TGCGCCAGCAGCTTGGACTCCCGGAGGGAACTGTTTTTT. Protein: CASSLDSRRELFF. Combining the CDR3 with reference TRBV5-1 and TRBJ1-4 gives the whole variable domain KAGVTQTPRYLIKTRGQQVTLSCSPISGHRSVSWYQQTPGQGLQFLFEYFSETQRNKGNFPGRFSGRQFSNSRSEMNVSTLELGDSALYLCASSLDSRRELFFGSGTQLSVL.

J is TRBJ2-1 and V is TRBV12-3 or TRBV12-4; 10 nucleotides agree with TRBD2. The CDR3 has 15 amino acids. V lost 7 bases to trimming and J lost 6 bases; unmatched junction nucleotides: 9. CDR3 nucleotide sequence: TGTGCCAGCATAAGAGCGGGAGGGCCGGGCAATGAGCAGTTCTTC. Protein: CASIRAGGPGNEQFF.

The table lists this clonotype with many counts. J is TRBJ1-2 and V is TRBV4-1; 8 positions agree with TRBD1. Germline assignment: CDR1 MGHRA and CDR2 YSYEKL. The CDR3 is 18 residues long. V lost 4 bases, J lost 7 bases, and 20 bases stayed unmatched. This chain's CDR3 is CASSRMRDRQDSGSGYTF. The CDR3 coding sequence is TGCGCCAGCAGCCGTATGCGGGACAGGCAAGATTCGGGAAGTGGCTACACCTTC.

The chain recombines TRBV2 with TRBJ2-5, with 10 nucleotides matching TRBD2. Germline V lookup: CDR1 SNHLY, CDR2 FYNNEI. CDR3 length: 17 residues. Trimming took 7 bases from V and 2 from J; bases not matched to a gene: 13. CDR3 loop: CASTNPWGLATQETQYF. The CDR3 region has the DNA TGTGCCAGCACCAATCCTTGGGGACTAGCGACACAAGAGACCCAGTACTTC.

Many counts were recorded for this clonotype. This rearrangement joins TRBV20-1 to TRBJ2-2, with 12 bases aligning to TRBD2. Germline V lookup: CDR1 DFQATT, CDR2 SNEGSKA (reference sequence). V lost 1 base, J lost 1 base, and 1 base stayed unmatched. This CDR3 region has 16 residues. CDR3 protein: CSARASGRENTGELFF. CDR3 sequence (DNA): TGCAGTGCTAGAGCTAGCGGGAGGGAGAACACCGGGGAGCTGTTTTTT.

This clonotype has only a few counts. The chain is built from TRBV6-5 and TRBJ1-2, with 7 bases that match TRBD1. Germline V gives CDR1 MNHEY, CDR2 SVGAGI. The V and J ends lost 1 base and 3 bases, in that order; junction bases with no gene match: 2. The CDR3 has 14 residues. The CDR3 coding sequence is TGTGCCAGCAGTTACTTAGGGGGCGACTATGGCTACACCTTC. This codes for CASSYLGGDYGYTF.